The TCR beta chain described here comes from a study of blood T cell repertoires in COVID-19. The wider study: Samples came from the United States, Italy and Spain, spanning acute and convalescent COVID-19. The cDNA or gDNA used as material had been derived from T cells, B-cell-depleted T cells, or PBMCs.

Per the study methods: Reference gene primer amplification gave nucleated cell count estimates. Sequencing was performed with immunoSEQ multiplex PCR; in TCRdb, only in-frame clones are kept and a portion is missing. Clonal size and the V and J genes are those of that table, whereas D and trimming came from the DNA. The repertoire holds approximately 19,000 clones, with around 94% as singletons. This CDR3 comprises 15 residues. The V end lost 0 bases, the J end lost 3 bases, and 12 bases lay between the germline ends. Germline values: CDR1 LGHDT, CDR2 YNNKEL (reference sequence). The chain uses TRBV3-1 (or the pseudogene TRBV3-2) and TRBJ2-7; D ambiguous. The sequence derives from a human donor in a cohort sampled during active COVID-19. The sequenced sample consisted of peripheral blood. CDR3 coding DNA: TGTGCCAGCAGCCAAGATATCCACTCAGGCTACGAGCAGTACTTC. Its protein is CASSQDIHSGYEQYF.